A selection of T cell receptor beta chains follows, all from one sample in a study of T-cell reconstitution after alpha-beta-depleted transplantation in children. TCRdb reprocessed the PCR reads with MiXCR, giving one entry per CDR3 protein. The table has a few hundred thousand distinct CDR3 sequences, 10% to 15% seen once. The source material was PBMCs, mostly from graft donor cells, sampled 360 days after TCRalphabeta/CD19-depleted stem cell transplant. These TCRs come from a male patient between 10 and 17 years old who had a stem cell transplant for acute myeloid leukemia, so the T cells may come from the graft donor. The CDR3 runs from the conserved cysteine through the conserved F or W. D genes are given only for firm matches. Clone size is stated in some rows and not others, as once, few, many or a class when expanded.

TRBV12-3/TRBV12-4,few,.,TRBJ2-5,TGTGCCAGCAGTTTCTTGGGGATTGGGGAGACCCAGTACTTC,CASSFLGIGETQYF
TRBV29-1,many,TRBD2,TRBJ2-7,TGCAGCGTTGCGGCTAGCGGAGACTCCTACGAGCAGTACTTC,CSVAASGDSYEQYF
TRBV30,many,TRBD2,TRBJ2-7,TGTGCCTGGATTCCTATAGCGGGAGCGACCTCCTACGAGCAGTACTTC,CAWIPIAGATSYEQYF
TRBV20-1,many,TRBD2,TRBJ2-7,TGCAGTGCTAGACTAGCGGGAGTTACGCAGGCCTACGAGCAGTACTTC,CSARLAGVTQAYEQYF
TRBV20-1,few,TRBD1,TRBJ1-1,TGCAGTGCTGTGACAGGGGCGAACACTGAAGCTTTCTTT,CSAVTGANTEAFF
TRBV6-5,few,.,TRBJ2-7,TGTGCCAGCGCCCAGGGTCGGGAGCAGTACTTC,CASAQGREQYF
TRBV6-5,few,.,TRBJ2-7,TGTGCCAGCAGGGAGGTGCCCATTTACGAGCAGTACTTC,CASREVPIYEQYF
TRBV6-1,many,.,TRBJ2-1,TGTGCCAGCAGCCCCGACTGGAGCTCCTACAATGAGCAGTTCTTC,CASSPDWSSYNEQFF
TRBV5-1,.,TRBD2,TRBJ2-3,TGCGCCAGCAGCACCAGGACTAGCGGGAGTAGAGATACGCAGTATTTT,CASSTRTSGSRDTQYF
TRBV12-3/TRBV12-4,few,.,TRBJ2-7,TGTGCCAGCAGTTTAGTGCAGGGGGGACCCTACGAGCAGTACTTC,CASSLVQGGPYEQYF
TRBV28,.,.,TRBJ2-2,TGTGCCAGCAGTCGGAACCCGACTAGGACCGGGGAGCTGTTTTTT,CASSRNPTRTGELFF
TRBV28,.,TRBD1,TRBJ1-3,TGTGCCAGCAGTTTGACAGGGCACAGGGCTGGAAACACCATATATTTT,CASSLTGHRAGNTIYF
TRBV20-1,few,TRBD2,TRBJ2-1,TGCAGTGCTAGTTATGGGGGAGGGATATACAATGAGCAGTTCTTC,CSASYGGGIYNEQFF
TRBV29-1,.,.,TRBJ2-7,TGCAGCGTTGAGGCTAGGGAACGTCCCTACGAGCAGTACTTC,CSVEARERPYEQYF
TRBV6-5,many,.,TRBJ1-3,TGTGCCAGCAGTTATAGCGGACCTCGAAACACCATATATTTT,CASSYSGPRNTIYF
TRBV6-5,few,.,TRBJ1-3,TGTGCCAGCAGTTACGGAGTCCGGCACTCTGGAAACACCATATATTTT,CASSYGVRHSGNTIYF
TRBV28,many,.,TRBJ2-5,TGTGCCAGCAGCCTTCTCCCGTCCCAGGACCTGGAGACCCAGTACTTC,CASSLLPSQDLETQYF
TRBV18,few,.,TRBJ2-3,TGTGCCAGCTCACCAAGATCAGGGTCGGGTGTGCAGTATTTT,CASSPRSGSGVQYF
TRBV28,many,.,TRBJ2-5,TGTGCCAGCATCTCCCTGGGGACCCAGTACTTC,CASISLGTQYF
TRBV25-1,few,.,TRBJ2-2,TGTGCCAGCAGCGGGATCGGGGCCGGGGAGCTGTTTTTT,CASSGIGAGELFF
TRBV10-3,many,.,TRBJ2-3,TGTGCCATCAGGGACGGCGGCGGTTTCACAGATACGCAGTATTTT,CAIRDGGGFTDTQYF
TRBV29-1,.,TRBD1,TRBJ2-4,TGCAGCGCGCACAGGGGGGAGAACATTCAGTACTTC,CSAHRGENIQYF
TRBV7-8,.,.,TRBJ2-7,TGTGCCAGCAGCTTAGAGGCCAGGGGACCCACCCAGAGCTCCTACGAGCAGTACTTC,CASSLEARGPTQSSYEQYF
TRBV11-2,.,.,TRBJ2-1,TGTGCCAGTTGGATGGGTTACAACAACTACAATGAGCAGTTCTTC,CASWMGYNNYNEQFF
TRBV5-6,many,.,TRBJ2-3,TGTGCCAGCAGCTCCCCCCGACGCGGGGTGGATACGCAGTATTTT,CASSSPRRGVDTQYF
TRBV7-8,many,.,TRBJ2-3,TGTGCCAGCAGCTTAGGGCCCCGGGGCGGTACGCAGTATTTT,CASSLGPRGGTQYF
TRBV15,few,TRBD1,TRBJ2-4,TGTGCCACCAGCAGAGGACAGGGTCAGTACTTC,CATSRGQGQYF
TRBV3-1,.,.,TRBJ2-7,TGTGCCAGCAGCCCGCGACAGGGAGGAACCTACGAGCAGTACTTC,CASSPRQGGTYEQYF
TRBV2,many,TRBD2,TRBJ2-2,TGTGCCAGCAGTTCGTTCTCCTCCAAACTAGCGGGAGGGCCCACCGGGGAGCTGTTTTTT,CASSSFSSKLAGGPTGELFF
TRBV7-3,.,TRBD1,TRBJ2-1,TGTGCCAGCAACTTTCCTCGGGACAGGGGTCCCAGGTACAATGAGCAGTTCTTC,CASNFPRDRGPRYNEQFF
TRBV20-1,few,.,TRBJ2-1,TGCAGTGCTAGAGACAGGCTGCCCCTCAATGAGCAGTTCTTC,CSARDRLPLNEQFF
TRBV4-3,few,.,TRBJ2-2,TGCGCCAGCAGCCTGCTCTGGCTAGCGAACACCGGGGAGCTGTTTTTT,CASSLLWLANTGELFF
TRBV9,.,TRBD2,TRBJ2-7,TGTGCCAGCAGCGTAGGCCCTCGGGTAGCGGGAGACGAGCAGTACTTC,CASSVGPRVAGDEQYF
TRBV6-2/TRBV6-3,few,.,TRBJ1-5,TGTGCCAGCAGTTACTCCGGCCTATGGGGCAATCAGCCCCAGCATTTT,CASSYSGLWGNQPQHF
TRBV12-3/TRBV12-4,many,TRBD1,TRBJ2-3,TGTGCCAGCAGCTTCCCGACCGGGACAGGAACAGATACGCAGTATTTT,CASSFPTGTGTDTQYF
TRBV12-3/TRBV12-4,.,TRBD2,TRBJ2-2,TGTGCCAGCAGTCCACGAACCATCGGGGGACTAGGTTGGGGCACCGGGGAGCTGTTTTTT,CASSPRTIGGLGWGTGELFF
TRBV28,many,.,TRBJ2-5,TGTGCCAGCAGTCCCATTTCGCCGCAGGGAGAAGAGACCCAGTACTTC,CASSPISPQGEETQYF
TRBV28,.,.,TRBJ1-6,TGTGCCAGCAGTCACCCGGGCCGGCTCCTACCCCTCCACTTT,CASSHPGRLLPLHF
TRBV7-9,many,.,TRBJ2-7,TGTGCCAGCCGACACTCGAACAGGGACGGCTACGAGCAGTACTTC,CASRHSNRDGYEQYF
TRBV5-6,.,.,TRBJ2-1,TGTGCCAGCAGCTTGTCTAGGCGGGAGTTCTTC,CASSLSRREFF
TRBV20-1,.,TRBD1,TRBJ1-5,TGCAGTGCCAGAACAGGGGTCAATCAGCCCCAGCATTTT,CSARTGVNQPQHF
TRBV7-9,few,.,TRBJ2-5,TGTGCCAGCAGCTTAGTCGAGCGTCAAGACTCGGAGACCCAGTACTTC,CASSLVERQDSETQYF